These T cell receptor beta chains were read from a single sample in a study of cytomegalovirus exposure and HLA in healthy donors. Some clones are missing from TCRdb's copy, which holds only in-frame ones; the method was immunoSEQ multiplex PCR. The sample has around 50,000 clones, roughly 75% seen once; the top ten hold 7% to 10%. The sequenced sample was PBMCs. The receptors here all came from a man aged 30 to 39 in good health and CMV-seropositive. CDR3s include the opening cysteine and the closing phenylalanine or tryptophan. Each record gives: CDR3 length, clone size, D gene, J gene, V gene, CDR3 DNA, CDR3 protein. The D gene is left open where the match is weak. Rows give clone size only sometimes, using once, few, many, or a class for an expanded clone.

length: 14
size: NA
D: TRBD2
J: TRBJ2-3
V: TRBV2
DNA: TGTGCCAGCAATCGAGCGGGGGGAGTGGATACGCAGTATTTT
CDR3: CASNRAGGVDTQYF

length: 15
size: NA
D: TRBD1
J: TRBJ2-3
V: TRBV5-1
DNA: TGCGCCAGCAGCTTGGTTGGACAGGTCATAGATACGCAGTATTTT
CDR3: CASSLVGQVIDTQYF

length: 14
size: few
D: TRBD1
J: TRBJ2-7
V: TRBV6-5
DNA: TGTGCCAGCAGTGAAGGGACAGGAGGCTACGAGCAGTACTTC
CDR3: CASSEGTGGYEQYF

length: 15
size: once
D: TRBD1
J: TRBJ1-1
V: TRBV5-1
DNA: TGCGCCAGCAGCACACATGGACAGGGGAACTCTGAAGCTTTCTTT
CDR3: CASSTHGQGNSEAFF

length: 17
size: NA
D: TRBD1
J: TRBJ1-2
V: TRBV18
DNA: TGTGCCAGCTCACCACTTACAATATCGGACAGGGGGTCTGGCTACACCTTC
CDR3: CASSPLTISDRGSGYTF

length: 16
size: NA
D: NA
J: TRBJ2-3
V: TRBV7-6
DNA: TGTGCCAGCAGCCCCGGCGGGGTACGCTATCCAGATACGCAGTATTTT
CDR3: CASSPGGVRYPDTQYF

length: 11
size: NA
D: NA
J: TRBJ2-5
V: TRBV27
DNA: TGTGCCAGCAGTACCAGAGAGACCCAGTACTTC
CDR3: CASSTRETQYF

length: 16
size: NA
D: NA
J: TRBJ2-2
V: TRBV7-2
DNA: TGTGCCAGCAGCTTAAAAGCACTTCAGGGCACCGGGGAGCTGTTTTTT
CDR3: CASSLKALQGTGELFF

length: 14
size: NA
D: TRBD1
J: TRBJ1-2
V: TRBV11-2
DNA: TGTGCCAGCAGCTTGGGTTCAGGGGGCAATGGCTACACCTTC
CDR3: CASSLGSGGNGYTF

length: 16
size: NA
D: TRBD1
J: TRBJ1-6
V: TRBV28
DNA: TGTGCCAGCAGGGGGGACAGGGGGTCCTATAATTCACCCCTCCACTTT
CDR3: CASRGDRGSYNSPLHF

length: 12
size: once
D: TRBD1
J: TRBJ1-2
V: TRBV29-1
DNA: TGCAGCGACATACAGGGGGCGGGTGGCTACACCTTC
CDR3: CSDIQGAGGYTF

length: 16
size: NA
D: TRBD2
J: TRBJ2-5
V: TRBV5-1
DNA: TGCGCCAGCAGCGGGACTAGCGGGGGGGCTCGGGAGACCCAGTACTTC
CDR3: CASSGTSGGARETQYF

length: 16
size: NA
D: TRBD2
J: TRBJ2-1
V: TRBV5-1
DNA: TGCGCCAGCAGCTTGTTCGAGCGGGGGGGCTCTAGTGAGCAGTTCTTC
CDR3: CASSLFERGGSSEQFF

length: 15
size: NA
D: TRBD1
J: TRBJ1-2
V: TRBV4-1
DNA: TGCGCCAGCAGCCCCCTGGGACAGGGTGGTTATGGCTACACCTTC
CDR3: CASSPLGQGGYGYTF

length: 15
size: NA
D: NA
J: TRBJ2-7
V: TRBV30
DNA: TGTGCCTGGAGGACCGGGCAGGGAAGTAGGGACGAGCAGTACTTC
CDR3: CAWRTGQGSRDEQYF

length: 14
size: NA
D: NA
J: TRBJ2-4
V: TRBV5-4
DNA: TGTGCCAGCAGCTTTGGGCAGGGCCAAAACATTCAGTACTTC
CDR3: CASSFGQGQNIQYF

length: 15
size: NA
D: NA
J: TRBJ1-1
V: TRBV6-5
DNA: TGTGCCAGCTACCCCATATCGGCGGGAGGCACTGAAGCTTTCTTT
CDR3: CASYPISAGGTEAFF

length: 14
size: NA
D: NA
J: TRBJ2-4
V: TRBV13
DNA: TGTGCCAGCAGCTTCGGGGGAGCCAAAAACATTCAGTACTTC
CDR3: CASSFGGAKNIQYF

length: 13
size: NA
D: NA
J: TRBJ2-5
V: TRBV7-9
DNA: TGTGCCAGCAGCCCCGAGATGGTAGAGACCCAGTACTTC
CDR3: CASSPEMVETQYF

length: 14
size: NA
D: NA
J: TRBJ1-4
V: TRBV19
DNA: TGTGCCAGTAGATCGACAGTTACTAATGAAAAACTGTTTTTT
CDR3: CASRSTVTNEKLFF

length: 15
size: NA
D: NA
J: TRBJ1-2
V: TRBV5-1
DNA: TGCGCCAGCAGTGAACAGACAGGTCCTAACTATGGCTACACCTTC
CDR3: CASSEQTGPNYGYTF

length: 14
size: few
D: TRBD1
J: TRBJ1-4
V: TRBV4-1
DNA: TGCGCCAGCAGCGCCGGGACAGGGTCTGAAAAACTGTTTTTT
CDR3: CASSAGTGSEKLFF